The 10 T cell receptor beta chains below all came from one sample that was sequenced in a study of blood T cell repertoires in COVID-19. TCRdb's copy holds only in-frame clones and misses some; the assay was immunoSEQ multiplex PCR. This sample carries about 76,000 clones, around 90% of them seen once, and the ten largest clones take approximately 8.3%. Sequences were obtained from peripheral blood. These receptors were obtained from a man aged 30 to 39 with acute or convalescent COVID-19.

This clone came up a few times. The DNA for the CDR3 is TGTGCCAGCAGCCCAGGGGACAGAAAAGGGAACAATGAGCAGTTCTTC. Its translation is CASSPGDRKGNNEQFF. The genes are TRBV11-3 and TRBJ2-1, with 7 bases fitting TRBD1. The CDR3 has 16 amino acids. The ends lost 5 bases at V and 5 bases at J; junction bases unmatched: 12. Germline assignment: CDR1 SGHNT and CDR2 YENEEA.

The rearrangement joins TRBV30 to TRBJ2-7; 7 bases match TRBD2. The trim removed 0 bases at V and 2 bases at J, leaving 22 bases unmatched. Germline-derived CDR1 and CDR2 are GTSNPN and SVGIG (reference sequence). The CDR3 is made up of 20 amino acids. CDR3 bases: TGTGCCTGGAGTGTGGGAAGGGGACGTTATGCGGCGGGACTAACCTACGAGCAGTACTTC. This sequence encodes CAWSVGRGRYAAGLTYEQYF.

This chain joins TRBV12-3 or TRBV12-4 and TRBJ1-1; D ambiguous. V lost 4 bases and J lost 11, with 14 bases in between. This CDR3 spans 12 amino acids. DNA for the CDR3: TGTGCCAGCAGTTACGCATCCATGAGGGCTTTCTTT. Translated: CASSYASMRAFF.

The genes are TRBV5-4 and TRBJ2-5, with D possibly matching TRBD2 (5 bases). Germline V gene data show CDR1 as SGHNT and CDR2 as YYREEE (reference sequence). The length of the CDR3 is 15 residues. Trimming removed 1 base from V and 5 bases from J, with 15 bases in between. In nucleotides, the CDR3 is TGTGCCAGCAGCTTGAAGCTGCACCGCGGGGAGACCCAGTACTTC. Translated, it gives CASSLKLHRGETQYF.

This rearrangement joins TRBV28 to TRBJ2-5; TRBD1 matches 9 bases. Germline V CDR1 and CDR2: MDHEN, SYDVKM. The CDR3 has 14 amino acids. With V trimmed by 6 bases and J by 5 bases, 7 bases remained unmatched. DNA of the CDR3: TGTGCCAGCAGGGAGACAGGGGGAATGGAGACCCAGTACTTC. Translating it yields CASRETGGMETQYF.

This clone has only one observation. The chain couples TRBV30 to TRBJ1-5, with a tentative D call TRBD1 (5 bases). Germline V gene data show CDR1 as GTSNPN and CDR2 as SVGIG (reference sequence). The CDR3 has 14 residues. Trimming pared 2 bases from V and 9 bases from J, leaving 17 bases between. The CDR3 sequence is CAWSWDGGNWPQHF. DNA of the CDR3: TGTGCCTGGAGTTGGGACGGGGGGAATTGGCCCCAGCATTTT.

There are a few counts of this clone. The chain has TRBV18 and TRBJ1-1; possibly TRBD1 for D (6 bases). V lost 1 base, J lost 7 bases, and 10 bases lay in between. The CDR3 runs to 13 residues. Germline CDR1 is KGHSH and CDR2 is LQKENI. The CDR3, as DNA: TGTGCCAGCTCACCACTTGAAGGGGGTGAAGCTTTCTTT. This sequence encodes CASSPLEGGEAFF.

The sample holds a few counts of this clone. The chain links TRBV7-2 to TRBJ2-7; no firm D call. The CDR3 covers 11 residues. CDR1 is SGHTA, CDR2 FQGNSA, per germline. Trimming left V 6 bases short and J 2 bases short, with 5 bases between. CDR3 in amino acids: CASSSTYEQYF. CDR3 bases: TGTGCCAGCAGTAGTACCTACGAGCAGTACTTC.

The J gene is TRBJ2-7, the V gene TRBV4-1, with unresolved D. The germline CDR1 and CDR2 sequences are MGHRA and YSYEKL. This CDR3 spans 16 amino acids. V was cut by 6 bases and J by 0 bases, with 18 bases left in between. CDR3 region: CASSPIAGSTSYEQYF. The CDR3 region has the DNA TGCGCCAGCAGTCCAATAGCCGGCTCCACCTCCTACGAGCAGTACTTC.

A few counts support this clone. J is TRBJ2-5 and V is TRBV5-1; 7 nucleotides agree with TRBD2. Germline lookup yields CDR1 SGHRS and CDR2 YFSETQ. The CDR3 runs 15 residues. V gave up 3 bases and J gave up 5 bases; unmatched junction bases: 10. This CDR3 is CASSSLGREGETQYF. The CDR3 DNA is TGCGCCAGCAGCTCCCTAGGGAGGGAGGGTGAGACCCAGTACTTC.